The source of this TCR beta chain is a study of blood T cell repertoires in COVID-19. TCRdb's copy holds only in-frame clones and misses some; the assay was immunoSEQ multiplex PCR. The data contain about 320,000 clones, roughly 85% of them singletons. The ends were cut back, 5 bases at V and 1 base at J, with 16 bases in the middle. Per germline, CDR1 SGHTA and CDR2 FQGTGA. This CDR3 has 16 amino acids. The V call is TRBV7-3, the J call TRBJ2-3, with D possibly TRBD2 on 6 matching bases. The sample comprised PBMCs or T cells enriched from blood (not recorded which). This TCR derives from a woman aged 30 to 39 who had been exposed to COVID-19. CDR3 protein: CASSRKGGPGTDTQYF. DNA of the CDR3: TGTGCCAGCAGCCGTAAAGGAGGGCCGGGCACAGATACGCAGTATTTT.